The 9 T cell receptor beta chains listed next were all sequenced from one sample in a study of cytomegalovirus exposure and HLA in healthy donors. PCR primers comprised 60 Vbeta and 13 Jbeta primers. The assay was immunoSEQ multiplex PCR, and TCRdb's table has in-frame clones only and misses some. The sample totals approximately 72,000 clones. The material sequenced was PBMCs. All receptors come from a man in his forties in good health and CMV-seronegative.

This chain joins TRBV11-1 and TRBJ1-1; 9 bases align to TRBD1. The CDR3 is 15 residues long. V was pared by 4 bases and J by 1 base, with 4 bases of the junction left unmatched. Per germline, CDR1 SGHAT and CDR2 FQDESV (reference sequence). The chain's CDR3 is CASSSKDRGNTEAFF. For the CDR3, the DNA is TGTGCCAGCAGCTCCAAGGACAGGGGGAACACTGAAGCTTTCTTT. Full variable domain (rest looked up from reference TRBV11-1 and TRBJ1-1): EAEVAQSPRYKITEKSQAVAFWCDPISGHATLYWYRQILGQGPELLVQFQDESVVDDSQLPKDRFSAERLKGVDSTLKIQPAELGDSAMYLCASSSKDRGNTEAFFGQGTRLTVV.

The chain is built from TRBV7-9 and TRBJ1-2, with TRBD1 identical over 9 bases. The germline V gene has CDR1 SEHNR and CDR2 FQNEAQ (reference sequence). The V segment lost 4 bases and the J segment 7 bases; nucleotides outside the gene matches: 16. This CDR3 is 17 amino acids long. The CDR3 DNA reads TGTGCCAGCAGCTGGGGGGGTCAACAGGGGGCCCTAAGTGGCTACACCTTC. Its translation: CASSWGGQQGALSGYTF.

The chain has TRBV11-2 and TRBJ2-5; tentatively, D is TRBD2 (5 bases). This CDR3 is built from 15 residues. Between the trimmed V and J ends, which lost 0 bases and 5 bases, there was a span of 13 bases. Germline CDR1 is SGHAT and CDR2 is FQNNGV. The chain's CDR3 is CASSLDSGNGETQYF. The CDR3 DNA follows: TGTGCCAGCAGCTTAGATTCCGGGAACGGTGAGACCCAGTACTTC.

V gene TRBV7-3 combines with J gene TRBJ2-1, with D possibly being TRBD1 (5 bases). Germline lookup yields CDR1 SGHTA and CDR2 FQGTGA. This CDR3 has 13 residues. Trimming removed 5 bases at V and 7 bases at J, with 12 bases between. CDR3 nucleotides: TGTGCCAGCAGCACTTCCAGGGATAATGAGCAGTTCTTC. The encoded protein is CASSTSRDNEQFF. The full variable domain, completed using reference TRBV7-3 and TRBJ2-1, is GAGVSQTPSNKVTEKGKYVELRCDPISGHTALYWYRQSLGQGPEFLIYFQGTGAADDSGLPNDRFFAVRPEGSVSTLKIQRTERGDSAVYLCASSTSRDNEQFFGPGTRLTVL.

With regard to this clone: No conserved phenylalanine or tryptophan is present at the end of the CDR3, so a read error is the likely explanation. The chain has TRBV4-1 and TRBJ1-6, with TRBD1 matching over 8 bases. The CDR3 contains 16 residues. The V segment lost 3 bases and the J segment 7 bases; nucleotides outside the gene matches: 8. CDR1 MGHRA and CDR2 YSYEKL come from the germline V gene. CDR3 DNA sequence: TGCGCCAGCAGCCAGCTGACAGGGGCGAGCAATTCACCCCTCCACCTT. This translates into CASSQLTGASNSPLHL.

The gene calls are TRBV29-1 and TRBJ2-3; tentative D call: TRBD2 (6 bases). This CDR3 contains 14 residues. V lost 3 bases and J 9 bases, leaving 19 bases between the germline ends. Germline V CDR1 and CDR2: SQVTM, ANQGSEA. CDR3 in DNA: TGCAGCGTTGACGGGGGTCTCTCGAGTAACACGCAGTATTTT. Translating gives CSVDGGLSSNTQYF.

The J gene is TRBJ1-5, the V gene TRBV6-1; D ambiguous. The germline V gene has CDR1 MNHNS and CDR2 SASEGT. V lost 0 bases to trimming and J lost 2 bases, with 11 bases between them. The CDR3 runs to 16 residues. CDR3 in DNA: TGTGCCAGCAGTGAAGCGTCGGGGTTTGGCAATCAGCCCCAGCATTTT. It translates to CASSEASGFGNQPQHF.

V gene TRBV4-1 combines with J gene TRBJ2-5; 9 bases align to TRBD1. The V gene end was trimmed by 1 base and the J gene end by 7 bases; junction bases not matched to a gene: 4. The length of the CDR3 is 14 residues. The germline gives CDR1 MGHRA, CDR2 YSYEKL. The CDR3 is CASSQGTGVMTQYF. The CDR3 DNA is TGCGCCAGCAGCCAAGGGACAGGGGTAATGACCCAGTACTTC.

The chain has TRBV7-9 and TRBJ2-1; D might be TRBD2 (6 bases). V shed 2 bases and J shed 1 base, with 15 bases lying between them. The CDR3 runs to 17 residues. Germline CDR1 SEHNR, CDR2 FQNEAQ (reference sequence). The CDR3 sequence is CASSLRGGAHSYNEQFF. CDR3 sequence (DNA): TGTGCCAGCAGCTTAAGGGGCGGGGCACATTCCTACAATGAGCAGTTCTTC.